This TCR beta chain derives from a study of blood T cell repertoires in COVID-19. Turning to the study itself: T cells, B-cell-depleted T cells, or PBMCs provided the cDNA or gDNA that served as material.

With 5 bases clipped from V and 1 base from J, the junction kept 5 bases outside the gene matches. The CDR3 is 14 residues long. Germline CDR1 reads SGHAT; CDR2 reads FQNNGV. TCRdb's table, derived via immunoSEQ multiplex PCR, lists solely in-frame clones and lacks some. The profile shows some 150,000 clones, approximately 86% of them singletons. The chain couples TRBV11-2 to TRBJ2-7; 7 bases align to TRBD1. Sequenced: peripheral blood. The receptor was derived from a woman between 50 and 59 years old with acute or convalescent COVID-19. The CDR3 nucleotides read TGTGCCAGCAGCCCCGGGACAGCATCCTACGAGCAGTACTTC. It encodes CASSPGTASYEQYF. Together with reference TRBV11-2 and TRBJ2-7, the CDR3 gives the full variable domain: EAGVAQSPRYKIIEKRQSVAFWCNPISGHATLYWYQQILGQGPKLLIQFQNNGVVDDSQLPKDRFSAERLKGVDSTLKIQPAKLEDSAVYLCASSPGTASYEQYFGPGTRLTVT.